This T cell receptor (beta chain) derives from a study of blood T cell repertoires in COVID-19. The wider study: The cDNA or gDNA used as material had been derived from T cells, B-cell-depleted T cells, or PBMCs.

Authors' processing steps: Amplification of reference gene primers was used by the study to estimate nucleated cell counts. The table came from immunoSEQ multiplex PCR; TCRdb's copy has only in-frame clones and leaves some out. That table furnishes V, J and clone size, whereas the DNA furnished D and trimming. Of hundreds of thousands of clones detected, roughly 87% appear once; the ten largest clones hold approximately 5.7%. With 2 bases removed from V and 8 bases from J, the gap between germline ends came to 15 bases. Germline loops: CDR1 KGHSH, CDR2 LQKENI. This CDR3 is 15 amino acids long. Those enrolled, adults aged roughly 18 to 89 years, came from about two dozen US areas. What the recovered Cohort 3 donors had was two negative PCRs, clearance, or symptom resolution.

Source material: PBMCs or T cells enriched from blood (not recorded which). The genes are TRBV18 and TRBJ1-4, with TRBD1 as a possible D gene (5 bases). The clonotype originates from a woman aged 40-49 years who had recovered from COVID-19. In nucleotides, the CDR3 is TGTGCCAGCTCACCAGGGCAGGGAAGTTTGGAAAAACTGTTTTTT. It yields the protein CASSPGQGSLEKLFF.